This TCR beta chain appears in the sequencing data of a study of graft-versus-host responses after intestinal transplantation. Overall study findings and caveats: After transplant, early declines in HvG clones were associated with peak levels of circulating GvH clones.

The J segment lost 4 bases and the V segment lost 3 bases, leaving 3 bases of the junction unmatched. This CDR3 is built from 14 residues. Germline CDR1 MNHEY, CDR2 SMNVEV (reference sequence). TCRdb keeps only in-frame clones here, not all; method: immunoSEQ multiplex PCR. The repertoire holds 90,000 to 95,000 clones, 85% to 95% seen once, with about 0.5% in the top ten. About this clone: No antigen is known for it.

The genes are TRBV27 and TRBJ1-2; TRBD1 aligns across 9 bases. The source of this sequence is a human donor who received an intestinal transplant. The sample in question was unstimulated CD8+ T cells sorted from spleen or lymph node cells, obtained before intestinal transplant. CDR3 bases: TGTGCCAGCAGTTTTTCGGGACAGGGCTATGGCTACACCTTC. Translating gives CASSFSGQGYGYTF.